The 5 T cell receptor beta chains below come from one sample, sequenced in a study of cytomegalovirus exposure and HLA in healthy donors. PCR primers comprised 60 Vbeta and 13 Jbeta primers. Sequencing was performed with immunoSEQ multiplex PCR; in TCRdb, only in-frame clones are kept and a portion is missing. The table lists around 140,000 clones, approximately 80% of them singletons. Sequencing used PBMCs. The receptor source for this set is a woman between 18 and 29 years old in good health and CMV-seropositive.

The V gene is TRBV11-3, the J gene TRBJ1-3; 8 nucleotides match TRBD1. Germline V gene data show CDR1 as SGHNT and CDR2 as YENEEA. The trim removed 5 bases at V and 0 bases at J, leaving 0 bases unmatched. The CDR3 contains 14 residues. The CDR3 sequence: CASSTGGSGNTIYF. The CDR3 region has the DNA TGTGCCAGCAGCACAGGGGGCTCTGGAAACACCATATATTTT.

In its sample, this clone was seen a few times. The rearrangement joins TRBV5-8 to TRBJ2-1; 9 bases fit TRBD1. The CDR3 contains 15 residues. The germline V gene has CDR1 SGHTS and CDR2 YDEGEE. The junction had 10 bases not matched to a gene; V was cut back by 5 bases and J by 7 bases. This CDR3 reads CASSYQGQGWNEQFF. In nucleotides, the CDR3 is TGTGCCAGCAGTTACCAAGGACAGGGGTGGAATGAGCAGTTCTTC.

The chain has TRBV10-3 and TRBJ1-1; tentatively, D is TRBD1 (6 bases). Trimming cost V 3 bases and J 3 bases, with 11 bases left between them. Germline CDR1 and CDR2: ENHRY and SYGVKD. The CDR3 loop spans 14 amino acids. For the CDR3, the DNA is TGTGCCATCAGTGAAGGGGGAGCGGACACTGAAGCTTTCTTT. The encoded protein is CAISEGGADTEAFF.

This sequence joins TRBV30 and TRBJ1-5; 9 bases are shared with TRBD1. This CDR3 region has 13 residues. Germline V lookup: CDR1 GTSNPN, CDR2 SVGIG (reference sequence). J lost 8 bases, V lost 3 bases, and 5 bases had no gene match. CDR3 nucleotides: TGTGCCTGGAGCGACAGGGGGAGGGAGCCCCAGCATTTT. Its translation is CAWSDRGREPQHF.

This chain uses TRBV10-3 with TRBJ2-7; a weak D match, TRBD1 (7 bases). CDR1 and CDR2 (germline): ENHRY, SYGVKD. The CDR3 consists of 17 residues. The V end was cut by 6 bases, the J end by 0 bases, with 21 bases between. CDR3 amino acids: CAIRGERGTASSYEQYF. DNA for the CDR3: TGTGCCATCAGGGGCGAACGCGGGACAGCGAGCTCCTACGAGCAGTACTTC.